The following is a T cell receptor (beta chain) sequence with its context. The entry originates in a study of identical twins. The CDR3 spans 15 residues. Trimming removed 1 base from V and 6 bases from J; junction bases left unmatched: 8. From germline, CDR1 is DFQATT and CDR2 SNEGSKA (reference sequence). TCRdb re-called the 5' RACE reads with MiXCR, one entry per CDR3 protein. The sample carries 640,000 or so distinct CDR3 sequences, around 5.7% recorded once. This chain uses TRBV20-1 with TRBJ2-4; TRBD1 matches 8 bases. The sequencing input was naive T cells sorted from blood. This clonotype originated in a man aged 18 to 35 in good health. CDR3 in DNA: TGCAGTGCTAGAGTTTACCGGACAGGGATAAACATTCAGTACTTC. This translates into CSARVYRTGINIQYF.